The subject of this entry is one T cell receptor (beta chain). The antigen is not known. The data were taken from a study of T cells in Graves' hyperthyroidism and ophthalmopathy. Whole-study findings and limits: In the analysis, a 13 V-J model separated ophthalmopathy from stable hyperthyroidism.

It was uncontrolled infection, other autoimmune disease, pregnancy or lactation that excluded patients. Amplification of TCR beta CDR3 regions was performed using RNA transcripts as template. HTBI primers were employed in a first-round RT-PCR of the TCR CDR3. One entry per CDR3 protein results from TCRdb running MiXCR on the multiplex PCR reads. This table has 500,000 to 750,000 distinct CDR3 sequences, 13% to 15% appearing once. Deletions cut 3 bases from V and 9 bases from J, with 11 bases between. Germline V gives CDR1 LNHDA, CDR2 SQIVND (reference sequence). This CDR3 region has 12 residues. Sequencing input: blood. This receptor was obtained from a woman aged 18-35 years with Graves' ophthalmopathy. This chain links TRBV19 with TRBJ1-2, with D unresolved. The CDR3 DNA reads TGTGCCAGTAGTATCGGCCGGGTCAGCTACACCTTC. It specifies CASSIGRVSYTF.